Following are 20 T cell receptor beta chains from one sample sequenced in a study of breast tumors, draining lymph nodes, adjacent tissues. Samples came from axillary lymph nodes draining the breast cancer. MiXCR, applied by TCRdb to the multiplex PCR reads, yields one record per CDR3 protein. The sample holds about 130,000 distinct CDR3 sequences; over 20% are singletons and the top ten take roughly 2%. Sequences were obtained from axillary lymph node tissue. These receptors were obtained from a female donor with breast cancer. Some clones in this sample may be carry-over from other donors' samples.

This clonotype was observed at least ten times. This chain connects TRBV7-9 to TRBJ2-1, with 10 nucleotides matching TRBD1. This CDR3 has 16 amino acids. Germline CDR1 SEHNR, CDR2 FQNEAQ (reference sequence). V lost 1 base to trimming and J lost 7 bases; unmatched junction nucleotides: 7. As DNA, the CDR3 is TGTGCCAGCAGCTTAGGCGGCCGGGACAGGGGTAATGAGCAGTTCTTC. Encoded protein: CASSLGGRDRGNEQFF. The full variable domain, completed using reference TRBV7-9 and TRBJ2-1, is DTGVSQNPRHKITKRGQNVTFRCDPISEHNRLYWYRQTLGQGPEFLTYFQNEAQLEKSRLLSDRFSAERPKGSFSTLEIQRTEQGDSAMYLCASSLGGRDRGNEQFFGPGTRLTVL.

There are many counts of this clonotype. The chain employs TRBV19 and TRBJ1-3; D is unresolved. Looked up from germline, CDR1 is LNHDA and CDR2 is SQIVND (reference sequence). The CDR3 totals 15 residues. V was shortened by 3 bases and J by 1 base, with 10 bases between the two germline ends. The CDR3 DNA reads TGTGCCAGTAGTATCTTCGCGGATTCTGGAAACACCATATATTTT. It encodes CASSIFADSGNTIYF. Filled out from reference TRBV19 and TRBJ1-3, the complete variable domain reads DGGITQSPKYLFRKEGQNVTLSCEQNLNHDAMYWYRQDPGQGLRLIYYSQIVNDFQKGDIAEGYSVSREKKESFPLTVTSAQKNPTAFYLCASSIFADSGNTIYFGEGSWLTVV.

In regard to this clonotype: A clone one base away is much larger, so this may be a read error. V and J are TRBV30 and TRBJ1-4; 10 bases fit TRBD1. The CDR3 totals 16 residues. The germline V gene encodes CDR1 GTSNPN and CDR2 SVGIG (reference sequence). CDR3 sequence reads: CAWRATGGPSNGKLFF. The CDR3 DNA reads as TGTGCCTGGAGAGCGACAGGGGGCCCTTCTAATGGAAAACTGTTTTTT.

Regarding this clonotype: This sequence may be a read error, since a much larger clone differs from it by one base. The gene calls are TRBV10-2 and TRBJ2-2; 10 bases are shared with TRBD1. CDR1 and CDR2 (germline): WSHSY, SAAADI. The length of the CDR3 is 17 residues. CDR3 nucleotides: TGCGCCAGCAGTGGTGGGGGGACAGGGGTGAACACCAGGGAGCTGTTTTTT. Protein: CASSGGGTGVNTRELFF.

This clonotype was counted ten times or more. The chain combines TRBV6-5 with TRBJ2-7; 10 positions agree with TRBD2. CDR3 size: 17 residues. V lost 0 bases, J lost 2 bases, and 7 bases stayed unmatched. Germline CDR1 MNHEY, CDR2 SVGAGI. CDR3 nucleotides: TGTGCCAGCAGTTACTCGAGTCTAGCGGGGGATACCTACGAGCAGTACTTC. It yields the protein CASSYSSLAGDTYEQYF.

This rearrangement joins TRBV28 to TRBJ1-2, with 12 bases aligning to TRBD1. CDR3 size: 16 residues. Germline loops: CDR1 MDHEN, CDR2 SYDVKM. V dropped 2 bases and J dropped 8; count of bases not matched to a gene: 9. CDR3 loop: CASSLGPGTGGAGYTF. For the CDR3, the DNA is TGTGCCAGCAGTTTAGGACCCGGGACAGGGGGCGCGGGCTACACCTTC.

This clonotype has ten or more counts. This chain links TRBV19 with TRBJ2-3; unclear D gene. The CDR3 consists of 13 residues. The germline V gene encodes CDR1 LNHDA and CDR2 SQIVND (reference sequence). The V end lost 6 bases, the J end lost 0 bases, and 7 bases lay between the germline ends. The CDR3 region has the DNA TGTGCCAGTAGCGCCAGCAGCACAGATACGCAGTATTTT. Amino acid sequence: CASSASSTDTQYF. Variable domain in full (rest from reference TRBV19 and TRBJ2-3): DGGITQSPKYLFRKEGQNVTLSCEQNLNHDAMYWYRQDPGQGLRLIYYSQIVNDFQKGDIAEGYSVSREKKESFPLTVTSAQKNPTAFYLCASSASSTDTQYFGPGTRLTVL.

This clonotype was observed many times. The V gene is TRBV24-1, the J gene TRBJ2-1, with TRBD2 matching 7 bases. This CDR3 is 16 amino acids long. CDR1 is KGHDR and CDR2 is SFDVKD in the germline V gene. J was trimmed by 2 bases and V by 4 bases; bases with no gene match: 7. The CDR3 spells CATSEALALAYNEQFF. DNA for the CDR3: TGTGCCACCAGTGAAGCACTAGCGCTCGCCTACAATGAGCAGTTCTTC.

This clonotype was counted at least ten times. The chain has TRBV12-3 or TRBV12-4 and TRBJ2-1; no clear D gene. V was cut by 5 bases and J by 4 bases, with 18 bases left in between. CDR3 length equals 16 residues. The CDR3 DNA is TGTGCCAGCAGTCCCCAGCGTTCTTCAAGGTACAATGAGCAGTTCTTC. This sequence encodes CASSPQRSSRYNEQFF.

This clonotype was detected a few times. The chain is built from TRBV27 and TRBJ2-3; D gene unclear. Germline V gives CDR1 MNHEY, CDR2 SMNVEV (reference sequence). The ends were cut back, 0 bases at V and 5 bases at J, with 12 bases in the middle. CDR3 size: 15 residues. Written as DNA, the CDR3 is TGTGCCAGCAGTTTATCGTGGGGTTTTAGAGATACGCAGTATTTT. Translating it yields CASSLSWGFRDTQYF.

This clonotype was counted ten times or more. The rearrangement joins TRBV11-3 to TRBJ2-7; 12 bases fit TRBD1. Trimming took 11 bases from V and 1 from J; bases not matched to a gene: 21. Germline CDR1 SGHNT, CDR2 YENEEA. The CDR3 has 19 residues. The CDR3 DNA reads TGTGCCTTCCCAGAGGGACAGGGGGCTATAGGGCTCCCTTCCTACGAGCAGTACTTC. This translates into CAFPEGQGAIGLPSYEQYF.

This clonotype was counted many times. The chain is built from TRBV15 and TRBJ1-4; D might be TRBD1 (5 bases). Germline CDR1 is LNHNV and CDR2 is YYDKDF (reference sequence). The ends were cut back, 5 bases at V and 7 bases at J, with 11 bases in the middle. CDR3 length: 13 residues. The CDR3 reads CATSLGVGEKLFF. The DNA for the CDR3 is TGTGCCACCAGCTTGGGGGTAGGTGAAAAACTGTTTTTT. Filled out from reference TRBV15 and TRBJ1-4, the complete variable domain reads DAMVIQNPRYQVTQFGKPVTLSCSQTLNHNVMYWYQQKSSQAPKLLFHYYDKDFNNEADTPDNFQSRRPNTSFCFLDIRSPGLGDTAMYLCATSLGVGEKLFFGSGTQLSVL.

Many counts were recorded for this clonotype. The rearrangement links TRBV18 to TRBJ2-1; D may correspond to TRBD1 or TRBD2 (5 bases each). Trimming removed 3 bases at V and 6 bases at J, with 12 bases between. Germline CDR1 reads KGHSH; CDR2 reads LQKENI. This CDR3 region has 14 residues. The CDR3 region is CASSPPGTGNEQFF. The CDR3 DNA follows: TGTGCCAGCTCACCTCCCGGGACGGGCAATGAGCAGTTCTTC.

Notes on this clonotype: This may be a read error: a much more frequent sequence differs by one nucleotide. This chain uses TRBV5-6 with TRBJ2-7; TRBD2 is a possible D gene (6 bases). CDR1 and CDR2 (germline): SGHDT, YYEEEE. CDR3 length: 13 amino acids. CDR3 DNA: TGTGCCAGCAGCGTGGGACTCTCCTACGAGCAGCACTTC. Translation: CASSVGLSYEQHF.

Ten or more counts support this clonotype. This sequence joins TRBV9 and TRBJ2-1; either TRBD1 or TRBD2 may supply D (6 bases each). The germline V gene has CDR1 SGDLS and CDR2 YYNGEE. The ends were cut back, 3 bases at V and 3 bases at J, with 10 bases in the middle. The CDR3 is 14 residues long. CDR3 nucleotides: TGTGCCAGCAGCGAAGGGGGACTCTACAATGAGCAGTTCTTC. Translating it yields CASSEGGLYNEQFF.

This chain connects TRBV27 to TRBJ2-5, with D tentatively TRBD1 or TRBD2 (5 bases each). There are 14 residues in the CDR3. In germline, CDR1 is MNHEY, CDR2 SMNVEV (reference sequence). Deletions cut 5 bases from V and 2 bases from J, with 12 bases between. CDR3 loop: CASSPGTEQETQYF. The CDR3 bases are TGTGCCAGCAGTCCCGGGACGGAACAAGAGACCCAGTACTTC.

This clonotype was seen many times. The chain uses TRBV2 and TRBJ1-2; D remains ambiguous. Germline V gives CDR1 SNHLY, CDR2 FYNNEI. The CDR3 sequence is 13 residues long. V was cut by 3 bases and J by 2 bases, with 7 bases left in between. CDR3 in DNA: TGTGCCAGCAGTGAGGGTCGGAACTATGGCTACACCTTC. This codes for CASSEGRNYGYTF.

About this clonotype: This may come from a read error, since a much larger clone is one base off. This chain joins TRBV10-2 and TRBJ2-7; no firm D call. The CDR3 extends over 12 amino acids. The V gene's germline CDR1 is WSHSY and CDR2 SAAADI. Trimming took off 6 bases at V and 2 bases at J, with 8 bases between the two ends. DNA for the CDR3: TGCGCCAGCAGCTCCGCTCCCTACGAGCAGTACTTC. Translating gives CASSSAPYEQYF.

This clonotype was seen once. This chain connects TRBV2 to TRBJ2-7; D is possibly TRBD1 (7 bases). The germline gives CDR1 SNHLY, CDR2 FYNNEI. The CDR3 sequence is 15 residues long. Trimming took 6 bases from V and 0 from J, leaving 15 bases between them. CDR3: CASRDVRGVSYEQYF. The CDR3 bases are TGTGCCAGCAGGGATGTCAGGGGGGTCTCCTACGAGCAGTACTTC.

This clonotype was found a few times. The V gene is TRBV4-1, the J gene TRBJ2-1; 7 bases match TRBD2. The CDR3 has 16 residues. Germline V gene lookup returns CDR1 MGHRA and CDR2 YSYEKL. The ends lost 0 bases at V and 8 bases at J; junction bases unmatched: 10. The CDR3 DNA reads TGCGCCAGCAGCCAAGATCGGACGGGGGGTTGGGATGAGCAGTTCTTC. Its protein product is CASSQDRTGGWDEQFF.